This TCR beta chain derives from a study of shared clonotypes between healthy human individuals. Findings of the study overall: Only a few donors were included, so the genetic and exposure-history diversity represented was limited.

TCRdb's copy holds only in-frame clones and misses some; the assay was immunoSEQ multiplex PCR. The table records 1.6 million or so clones, approximately 98.5% of them present only once. To note about this clone: Its antigen is as yet unknown.

The source of this sequence is a man between 25 and 39 years old in good health. Sequencing was performed on naive CD4+ T cells sorted from blood. Subset in this sample: CD45RA+ positively selected.

CDR3 sequence: CASSQSQAGVEQYF. As DNA, the CDR3 is TGCGCCAGCAGCCAAAGTCAAGCGGGAGTCGAGCAGTACTTC. This chain uses TRBV4-1 with TRBJ2-7; 8 nucleotides agree with TRBD2. Germline values: CDR1 MGHRA, CDR2 YSYEKL. Trimming took 2 bases from V and 6 from J; bases not matched to a gene: 6. The CDR3 is 14 amino acids.